The next 31 T cell receptor beta chains were all read from a single sample in a study of cytomegalovirus exposure and HLA in healthy donors. The study ran its PCR with 60 Vbeta and 13 Jbeta primers. Generated by immunoSEQ multiplex PCR, the TCRdb table keeps only in-frame clones and is missing some. The sample carries about 88,000 clones, 75% to 90% recorded once. Sequenced material: PBMCs. These receptor sequences come from a man aged 18-30 years in good health and CMV-seronegative.

This chain links TRBV6-1 with TRBJ1-5, with D maybe TRBD1 (5 bases). V lost 1 base and J 1 base, leaving 8 bases between the germline ends. In germline, CDR1 is MNHNS, CDR2 SASEGT. The CDR3 is 15 residues long. This CDR3 is CASSEGTSSNQPQHF. CDR3 coding DNA: TGTGCCAGCAGTGAAGGGACAAGCAGCAATCAGCCCCAGCATTTT.

The CDR3 region is CAISAGQDTEAFF. CDR3 nucleotide sequence: TGTGCCATCAGTGCTGGACAGGACACTGAAGCTTTCTTT. The chain couples TRBV10-3 to TRBJ1-1; 7 nucleotides line up with TRBD1. Germline assignment: CDR1 ENHRY and CDR2 SYGVKD. Trimming removed 4 bases from V and 3 bases from J; junction bases left unmatched: 2. The CDR3 loop spans 13 amino acids.

This chain joins TRBV7-2 and TRBJ2-3; weak D call: TRBD1 (6 bases). The germline gives CDR1 SGHTA, CDR2 FQGNSA. The CDR3 consists of 13 residues. The V gene lost 6 bases and the J gene lost 6 bases, with 13 bases spanning the gap. CDR3 bases: TGTGCCAGCAGTAGGGGGTCCTGGGATACGCAGTATTTT. The encoded protein is CASSRGSWDTQYF.

This rearrangement joins TRBV6-4 to TRBJ2-2; 8 bases fit TRBD2. The CDR3 covers 17 residues. Germline V gene data show CDR1 as MRHNA and CDR2 as SNTAGT. V was pared by 4 bases and J by 7 bases, with 14 bases of the junction left unmatched. CDR3 DNA sequence: TGTGCCAGCAGTGCTGGGCCCTCGGGGGGGCCGGACGGGGAGCTGTTTTTT. It yields the protein CASSAGPSGGPDGELFF.

The chain couples TRBV6-9 to TRBJ2-7, with 7 nucleotides matching TRBD1. Germline V CDR1 and CDR2: MNHGY, SVAAGI. V trimming: 0 bases; J trimming: 1 base; junction bases outside the gene matches: 9. The CDR3 sequence is 17 residues long. CDR3 in amino acids: CASSYSGVRDSSYEQYF. The CDR3 coding sequence is TGTGCCAGCAGTTATTCTGGCGTCCGGGACAGTTCCTACGAGCAGTACTTC.

The V call is TRBV28, the J call TRBJ1-6, with a weak D call TRBD1 (5 bases). Trimming stripped 3 bases from V and 7 bases from J, with 13 bases between. CDR1 is MDHEN and CDR2 is SYDVKM in the germline V gene. This CDR3 has 15 amino acids. The CDR3, as DNA: TGTGCCAGCAGTTTCCCCGGGACTGGCAATTCACCCCTCCACTTT. Translation gives CASSFPGTGNSPLHF.

The chain links TRBV25-1 to TRBJ1-6; D remains ambiguous. The CDR3 runs 13 residues. Germline values: CDR1 MGHDK, CDR2 SYGVNS. Deletions cut 6 bases from V and 8 bases from J, with 11 bases between. CDR3 nucleotides: TGTGCCAGCAGGAGAGGAACCGATTCACCCCTCCACTTT. Protein sequence: CASRRGTDSPLHF. Supplemented by reference TRBV25-1 and TRBJ1-6, the full variable domain reads EADIYQTPRYLVIGTGKKITLECSQTMGHDKMYWYQQDPGMELHLIHYSYGVNSTEKGDLSSESTVSRIRTEHFPLTLESARPSHTSQYLCASRRGTDSPLHFGNGTRLTVT.

The rearrangement uses TRBV13 and TRBJ2-1, with 9 bases aligning to TRBD2. The CDR3 has 19 amino acids. J was trimmed by 0 bases and V by 5 bases; bases with no gene match: 14. The germline V gene encodes CDR1 PRHDT and CDR2 FYEKMQ (reference sequence). CDR3 sequence reads: CASSPGTSQLGGSYNEQFF. DNA of the CDR3: TGTGCCAGCAGCCCAGGGACTAGCCAACTGGGAGGCTCCTACAATGAGCAGTTCTTC.

This CDR3 reads CASSQELVGGGRTGELFF. In DNA, the CDR3 is TGCGCCAGCAGCCAAGAGTTGGTAGGGGGAGGGCGGACCGGGGAGCTGTTTTTT. The V and J genes are TRBV4-3 and TRBJ2-2; possibly TRBD2 for D (7 bases). CDR1 and CDR2 (germline): LGHNA, YSLEER. The CDR3 length is 18 residues. V was clipped by 0 bases and J by 5 bases, with 19 bases between them.

This clone was found a few times. The rearrangement uses TRBV6-5 and TRBJ1-1; no clear D gene. Trimming cost V 0 bases and J 11 bases, with 13 bases left between them. The CDR3 covers 13 residues. Germline V gene data show CDR1 as MNHEY and CDR2 as SVGAGI. The CDR3 loop is CASSYSVRSYAFF. CDR3 bases: TGTGCCAGCAGTTACTCGGTCAGGTCTTATGCTTTCTTT.

CDR3 in amino acids: CASSVGSPNTGELFF. The CDR3 DNA reads TGTGCCAGCAGTGTGGGTAGCCCGAACACCGGGGAGCTGTTTTTT. The chain is built from TRBV6-4 and TRBJ2-2, with unresolved D. Looked up from germline, CDR1 is MRHNA and CDR2 is SNTAGT. V was cut by 4 bases and J by 0 bases, with 9 bases left in between. The CDR3 is 15 amino acids.

This chain links TRBV19 with TRBJ2-7, with 7 bases that match TRBD2. J was trimmed by 3 bases and V by 4 bases; bases with no gene match: 6. The CDR3 consists of 14 residues. Germline V CDR1 and CDR2: LNHDA, SQIVND (reference sequence). The CDR3 sequence is CASSNSGTNYEQYF. As DNA, the CDR3 is TGTGCCAGTAGTAATTCCGGGACTAACTACGAGCAGTACTTC.

The genes are TRBV6-7 and TRBJ2-2, with D unclear. TRBV6-7 counts as an open reading frame of uncertain function. This CDR3 comprises 14 residues. The ends were cut back, 2 bases at V and 6 bases at J, with 10 bases in the middle. CDR3 DNA: TGTGCCAGCAGTTACAAATTGCCGGCCGGGGAGCTGTTTTTT. Translation: CASSYKLPAGELFF.

CDR3 DNA sequence: TGTGCCAGCAGTCCTCCCGGAGCACGACAGCCCCAGCATTTT. Encoded protein: CASSPPGARQPQHF. The V gene is TRBV28, the J gene TRBJ1-5; D is unclear. V was cut by 5 bases and J by 7 bases, with 15 bases left in between. The CDR3 totals 14 residues. The germline V gene has CDR1 MDHEN and CDR2 SYDVKM.

This clone was seen a handful of times. The chain has TRBV5-1 and TRBJ2-1, with a weak D call TRBD1 (5 bases). There are 16 residues in the CDR3. Trimming removed 0 bases at V and 6 bases at J, with 16 bases between. Germline V gene sequence: CDR1 SGHRS, CDR2 YFSETQ. The CDR3 region is CASSLARVGPSNEQFF. The CDR3 DNA is TGCGCCAGCAGCTTGGCCAGGGTAGGGCCTAGCAATGAGCAGTTCTTC.

The genes are TRBV28 and TRBJ1-4, with D uncertain. V was shortened by 3 bases and J by 0 bases, with 8 bases between the two germline ends. The CDR3 totals 15 residues. Germline V gene lookup returns CDR1 MDHEN and CDR2 SYDVKM. DNA for the CDR3: TGTGCCAGCAGTTTCGGTCCGGCAACTAATGAAAAACTGTTTTTT. It translates to CASSFGPATNEKLFF. The whole variable domain, remainder taken from reference TRBV28 and TRBJ1-4, is DVKVTQSSRYLVKRTGEKVFLECVQDMDHENMFWYRQDPGLGLRLIYFSYDVKMKEKGDIPEGYSVSREKKERFSLILESASTNQTSMYLCASSFGPATNEKLFFGSGTQLSVL.

This chain uses TRBV28 with TRBJ1-1; D may be TRBD1 (5 bases). Trimming stripped 1 base from V and 5 bases from J, with 14 bases between. The CDR3 loop spans 15 amino acids. The germline CDR1 and CDR2 sequences are MDHEN and SYDVKM. The CDR3 DNA is TGTGCCAGCAGTTTATACGGGGGTAAGGGAACTGAAGCTTTCTTT. It codes for CASSLYGGKGTEAFF.

This chain uses TRBV5-5 with TRBJ2-7; maybe TRBD1 (6 bases). Germline assignment: CDR1 SGHKS and CDR2 YYEKEE (reference sequence). The CDR3 consists of 14 residues. The V end lost 1 base, the J end lost 2 bases, and 10 bases lay between the germline ends. CDR3 DNA: TGTGCCAGCAGCTTGAACGAGGGGGCCTACGAGCAGTACTTC. It codes for CASSLNEGAYEQYF. The full variable domain, completed using reference TRBV5-5 and TRBJ2-7, is DAGVTQSPTHLIKTRGQQVTLRCSPISGHKSVSWYQQVLGQGPQFIFQYYEKEERGRGNFPDRFSARQFPNYSSELNVNALLLGDSALYLCASSLNEGAYEQYFGPGTRLTVT.

This chain links TRBV5-4 with TRBJ2-7; TRBD2 aligns across 9 bases. The germline gives CDR1 SGHNT, CDR2 YYREEE (reference sequence). CDR3 length equals 14 residues. V shed 3 bases and J 5 bases; nucleotides not matched to a gene: 6. CDR3 loop: CASSSSGKVHEQYF. The CDR3 coding sequence is TGTGCCAGCAGCTCTAGCGGGAAGGTCCACGAGCAGTACTTC.

V gene TRBV27 combines with J gene TRBJ1-2; TRBD1 aligns across 11 bases. The trim removed 3 bases at V and 4 bases at J, leaving 4 bases unmatched. This CDR3 has 15 residues. Germline CDR1 and CDR2: MNHEY and SMNVEV (reference sequence). The CDR3 nucleotides are TGTGCCAGCAGTTTTTCCGGGACAGGGGGCTATGGCTACACCTTC. This encodes CASSFSGTGGYGYTF.

The genes are TRBV4-3 and TRBJ2-1, with D tentatively TRBD2 (6 bases). The CDR3 loop spans 14 amino acids. Germline lookup yields CDR1 LGHNA and CDR2 YSLEER. Trimming stripped 1 base from V and 6 bases from J, with 10 bases between. The CDR3 spells CASSQGLVSNEQFF. The CDR3 nucleotides are TGCGCCAGCAGCCAAGGACTAGTGAGCAATGAGCAGTTCTTC.

This clone has just one count. CDR3 nucleotides: TGTGCCAGCAGCTTCCAAGCGGGATCTCGGTACGAGCAGTACTTC. It yields the protein CASSFQAGSRYEQYF. The V call is TRBV7-2, the J call TRBJ2-7, with 7 bases aligning to TRBD2. Trimming cost V 3 bases and J 4 bases; bases outside gene matches: 9. CDR3 length equals 15 residues. CDR1 SGHTA and CDR2 FQGNSA come from the germline V gene. Based on the CDR3 plus reference TRBV7-2 and TRBJ2-7, the full variable domain is GAGVSQSPSNKVTEKGKDVELRCDPISGHTALYWYRQSLGQGLEFLIYFQGNSAPDKSGLPSDRFSAERTGGSVSTLTIQRTQQEDSAVYLCASSFQAGSRYEQYFGPGTRLTVT.

The chain is built from TRBV28 and TRBJ1-5, with 9 bases lining up with TRBD1. The CDR3 is made up of 14 amino acids. In germline, CDR1 is MDHEN, CDR2 SYDVKM. V trimming: 6 bases; J trimming: 6 bases; junction bases outside the gene matches: 6. In DNA form, the CDR3 reads TGTGCCAGCAGCCTAACAGGGGGCCGTCAGCCCCAGCATTTT. This gives the protein CASSLTGGRQPQHF.

Concerning this clone itself: A read error may account for a junction end that differs from germline. The chain is built from TRBV7-7 and TRBJ2-5; tentative D call: TRBD1 (6 bases). The CDR3 is 14 amino acids. Germline values: CDR1 SSHAT, CDR2 FNYEAQ (reference sequence). In nucleotides, the CDR3 is TGTGCTAGCAGCTTAGGACACAGGGCGGAGACCCAGTACTTC. The encoded protein is CASSLGHRAETQYF.

This clone was observed a handful of times. The CDR3 nucleotides read TGTGCCAGCCAGGCCACCCACAATGAGCAGTTCTTC. This sequence encodes CASQATHNEQFF. The J gene is TRBJ2-1, the V gene TRBV28; no reliable D call. The CDR3 runs 12 residues. The V end lost 8 bases, the J end lost 5 bases, and 10 bases lay between the germline ends. Germline CDR1 and CDR2: MDHEN and SYDVKM.

The chain has TRBV5-1 and TRBJ2-3, with 11 bases identical to TRBD1. J gave up 0 bases and V 4 bases, and 7 bases lay outside the gene matches. CDR1 is SGHRS, CDR2 YFSETQ, per germline. CDR3 length: 17 residues. The CDR3 DNA sequence: TGCGCCAGCAGCGCCGGGGACAGGGGGACTAGCACAGATACGCAGTATTTT. Residues: CASSAGDRGTSTDTQYF.

The chain combines TRBV4-2 with TRBJ2-2; possible D gene TRBD2, 7 bases. CDR1 and CDR2 (germline): LGHNA, YNFKEQ. Trimming took 0 bases from V and 5 from J, leaving 19 bases between them. This CDR3 has 18 amino acids. DNA of the CDR3: TGTGCCAGCAGCCAAGAACTCGGGGTGGGAGGGGGGACCGGGGAGCTGTTTTTT. Translating it yields CASSQELGVGGGTGELFF.

The V and J genes are TRBV6-1 and TRBJ1-2; possibly TRBD1 for D (6 bases). CDR1 and CDR2 from the germline V gene are MNHNS and SASEGT. This CDR3 region has 13 residues. V was pared by 7 bases and J by 7 bases, with 16 bases between. CDR3: CASIKAGAAGYTF. CDR3 in DNA: TGTGCCAGCATCAAAGCGGGGGCCGCTGGCTACACCTTC.

This chain uses TRBV9 with TRBJ2-6, with 8 bases matching TRBD1. Per the germline V gene, CDR1 is SGDLS and CDR2 is YYNGEE. The J segment lost 0 bases and the V segment lost 4 bases, leaving 6 bases of the junction unmatched. This CDR3 region has 17 residues. For the CDR3, the DNA is TGTGCCAGCAGCCTCCGGACAGGGAGCTCTGGGGCCAACGTCCTGACTTTC. Translation gives CASSLRTGSSGANVLTF.

The J gene is TRBJ1-1, the V gene TRBV20-1; D gene ambiguous. Germline CDR1 and CDR2: DFQATT and SNEGSKA (reference sequence). The CDR3 runs 11 residues. The ends were cut back, 3 bases at V and 8 bases at J, with 10 bases in the middle. CDR3 in DNA: TGCAGTGCTAGGGCGACACTGGAAGCTTTCTTT. Translating gives CSARATLEAFF.

CDR3 sequence: CASSSGTTNEQFF. Here the CDR3 DNA reads TGTGCCAGCAGTTCCGGGACTACCAATGAGCAGTTCTTC. The chain carries TRBV27 and TRBJ2-1; 7 positions agree with TRBD2. J lost 6 bases, V lost 4 bases, and 3 bases had no gene match. Looked up from germline, CDR1 is MNHEY and CDR2 is SMNVEV (reference sequence). CDR3 length: 13 residues.